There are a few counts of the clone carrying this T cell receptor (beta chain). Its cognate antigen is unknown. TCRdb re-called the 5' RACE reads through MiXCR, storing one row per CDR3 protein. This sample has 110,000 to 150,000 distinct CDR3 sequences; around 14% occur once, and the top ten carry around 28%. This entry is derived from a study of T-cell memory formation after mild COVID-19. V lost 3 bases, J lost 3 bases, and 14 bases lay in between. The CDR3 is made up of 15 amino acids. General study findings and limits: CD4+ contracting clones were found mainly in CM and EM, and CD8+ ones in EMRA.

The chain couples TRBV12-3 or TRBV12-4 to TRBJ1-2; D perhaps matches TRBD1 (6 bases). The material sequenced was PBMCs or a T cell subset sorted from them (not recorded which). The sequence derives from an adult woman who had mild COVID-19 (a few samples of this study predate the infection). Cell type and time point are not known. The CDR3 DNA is TGTGCCAGCAGTTTTGGGGGCGCCCATTACTATGGCTACACCTTC. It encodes CASSFGGAHYYGYTF.